A few counts support the clone carrying this T cell receptor (beta chain). What it binds is not known. Through a sample-barcoded 5' primer and a J-beta primer mix, a second PCR was run for about 7 to 12 cycles. MiXCR was run by TCRdb on the 5' RACE reads, yielding one entry per CDR3 protein. The sample yields 920,000 or so distinct CDR3 sequences, around 45% seen once. The sample originates from a study of blood T cells in healthy people across ages. From germline, CDR1 is LGHNA and CDR2 YNFKEQ. V lost 1 base, J lost 1 base, and 10 bases lay in between. The CDR3 contains 15 residues. General study points: Comparison with aged donors showed that long-lived donors had more naive CD4+ cells and higher diversity.

This receptor was identified in a woman in her sixties in good health. The specimen sequenced was blood. The chain uses TRBV4-2 and TRBJ1-1, with D perhaps matching TRBD1 (5 bases). The CDR3 coding sequence is TGTGCCAGCAGCCAAGTTGGAGGGGCGAACACTGAAGCTTTCTTT. It translates to CASSQVGGANTEAFF.